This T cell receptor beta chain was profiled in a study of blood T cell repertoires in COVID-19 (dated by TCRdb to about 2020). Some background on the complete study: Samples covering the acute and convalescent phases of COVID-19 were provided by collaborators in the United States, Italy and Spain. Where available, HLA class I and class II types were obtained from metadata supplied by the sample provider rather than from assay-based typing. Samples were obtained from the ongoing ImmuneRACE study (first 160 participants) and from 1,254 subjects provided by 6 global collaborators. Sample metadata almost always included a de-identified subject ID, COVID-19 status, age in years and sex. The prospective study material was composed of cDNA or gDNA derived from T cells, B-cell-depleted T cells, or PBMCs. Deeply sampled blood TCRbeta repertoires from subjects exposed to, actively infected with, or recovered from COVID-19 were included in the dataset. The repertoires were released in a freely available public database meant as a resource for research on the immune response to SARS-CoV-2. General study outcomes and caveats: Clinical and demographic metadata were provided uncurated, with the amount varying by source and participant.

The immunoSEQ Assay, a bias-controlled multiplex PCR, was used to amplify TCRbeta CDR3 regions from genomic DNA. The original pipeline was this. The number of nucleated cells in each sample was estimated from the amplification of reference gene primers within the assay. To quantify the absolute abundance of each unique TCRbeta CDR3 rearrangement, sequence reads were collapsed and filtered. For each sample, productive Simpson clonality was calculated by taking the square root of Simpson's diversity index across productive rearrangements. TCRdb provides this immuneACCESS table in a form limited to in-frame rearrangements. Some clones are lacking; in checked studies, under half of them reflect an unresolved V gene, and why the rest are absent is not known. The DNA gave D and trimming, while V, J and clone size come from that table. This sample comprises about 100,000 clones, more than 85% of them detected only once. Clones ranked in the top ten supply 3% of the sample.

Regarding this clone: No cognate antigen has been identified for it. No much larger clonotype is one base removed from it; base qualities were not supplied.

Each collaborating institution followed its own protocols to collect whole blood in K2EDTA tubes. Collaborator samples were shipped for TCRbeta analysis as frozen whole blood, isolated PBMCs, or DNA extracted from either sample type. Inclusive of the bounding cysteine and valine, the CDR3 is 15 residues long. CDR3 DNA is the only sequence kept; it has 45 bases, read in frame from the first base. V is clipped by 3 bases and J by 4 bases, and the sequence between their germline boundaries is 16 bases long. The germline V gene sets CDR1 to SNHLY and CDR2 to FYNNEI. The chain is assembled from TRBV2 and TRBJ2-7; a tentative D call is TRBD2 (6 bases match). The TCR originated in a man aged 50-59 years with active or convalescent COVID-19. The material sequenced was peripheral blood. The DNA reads TGTGCCAGCAGTGATAAAGGGACTCCCCCTTACGAGCAGTACGTC. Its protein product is CASSDKGTPPYEQYV.